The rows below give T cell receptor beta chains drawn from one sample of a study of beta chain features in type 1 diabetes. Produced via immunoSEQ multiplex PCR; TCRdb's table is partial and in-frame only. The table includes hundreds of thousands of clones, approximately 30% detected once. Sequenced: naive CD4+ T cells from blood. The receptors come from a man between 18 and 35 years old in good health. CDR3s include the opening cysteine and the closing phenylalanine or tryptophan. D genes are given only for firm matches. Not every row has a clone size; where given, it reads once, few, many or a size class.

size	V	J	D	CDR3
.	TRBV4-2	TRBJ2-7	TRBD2	CASSQGLADSYEQYF
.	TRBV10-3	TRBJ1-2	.	CAISDPAQRFNYGYTF
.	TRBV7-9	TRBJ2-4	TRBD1	CASSPGQGRPKNIQYF
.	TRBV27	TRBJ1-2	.	CASSSDRNYGYTF
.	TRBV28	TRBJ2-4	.	CASSSQENIQYF
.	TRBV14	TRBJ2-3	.	CASSRLGRDTQYF
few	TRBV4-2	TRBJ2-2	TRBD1	CASSHQDRGKNTGELFF
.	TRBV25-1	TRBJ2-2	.	CASRPTGTITGELFF
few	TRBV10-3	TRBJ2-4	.	CAISEFGSENIQYF
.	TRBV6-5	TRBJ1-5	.	CASSSRLGPQHF
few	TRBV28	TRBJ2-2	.	CASSGLAGELFF
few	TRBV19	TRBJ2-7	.	CASSVPGTVSSYEQYF
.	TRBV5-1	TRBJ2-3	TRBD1	CASIGQDSTDTQYF
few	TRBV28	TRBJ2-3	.	CASRLPGEADTQYF
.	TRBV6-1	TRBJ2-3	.	CASSLDRDTQYF
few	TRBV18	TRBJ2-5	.	CASSPPSSGETQYF
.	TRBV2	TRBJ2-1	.	CASSSAESPYNEQFF
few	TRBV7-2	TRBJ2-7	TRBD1	CASSLRQGTYEQYF
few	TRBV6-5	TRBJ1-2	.	CASSPAAGALWGYTF
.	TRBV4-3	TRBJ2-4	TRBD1	CASSQGQKLAKNIQYF
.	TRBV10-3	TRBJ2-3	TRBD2	CAIRGTSADTQYF
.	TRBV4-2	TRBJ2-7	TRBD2	CASSQVSGRGFSEQYF
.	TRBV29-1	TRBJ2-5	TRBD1	CSVGGTGEGETQYF
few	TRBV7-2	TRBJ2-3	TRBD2	CASSSGGRGVDTQYF
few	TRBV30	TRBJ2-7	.	CAWRAPGVGNEQYF
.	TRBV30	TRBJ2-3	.	CACPTGGSGTDTQYF
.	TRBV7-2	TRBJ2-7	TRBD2	CASSVRGGIYEQYF
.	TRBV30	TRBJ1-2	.	CAWRGSRGGYTF
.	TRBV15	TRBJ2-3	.	CATSRDRTAEAGLRTDTQYF
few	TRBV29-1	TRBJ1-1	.	CSVAPGAYTEAFF
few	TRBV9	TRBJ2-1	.	CASSVRLSSYNEQFF
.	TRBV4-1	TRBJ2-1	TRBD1	CASSQVLATGASGEQFF
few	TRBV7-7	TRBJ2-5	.	CASKRDGGLQETQYF
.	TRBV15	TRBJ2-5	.	CATSRIGPYQETQYF
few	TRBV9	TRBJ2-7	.	CASSVVASSNEQYF
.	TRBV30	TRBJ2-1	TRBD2	CAWTMGRVGEQFF
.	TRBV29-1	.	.	CSVARGRGEQYF
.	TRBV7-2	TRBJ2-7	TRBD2	CASSSSFSGGRDKQYF
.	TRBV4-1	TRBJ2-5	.	CASSTLPGQGTNQETQYF
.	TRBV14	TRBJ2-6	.	CASSDHRAGANVLTF
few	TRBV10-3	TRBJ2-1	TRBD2	CAIRGLAGGYNEQFF
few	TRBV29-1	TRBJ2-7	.	CSVTVGSYEQYF
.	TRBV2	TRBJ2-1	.	CASRTTGTLRSYNEQFF
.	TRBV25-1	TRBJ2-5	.	CASSEVAGWEETQYF
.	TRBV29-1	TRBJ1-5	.	CSVSLTTGVDQPQHF
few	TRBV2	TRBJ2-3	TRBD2	CASGLGGTDTQYF
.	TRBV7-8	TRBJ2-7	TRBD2	CASRLAGDYEQYF
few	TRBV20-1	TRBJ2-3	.	CSGKGTDTQYF
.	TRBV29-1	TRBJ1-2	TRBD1	CSVGTGRYGYTF
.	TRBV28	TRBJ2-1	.	CASSSGASDKNEQFF
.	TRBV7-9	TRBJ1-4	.	CASRRDVSGSGEKLFF